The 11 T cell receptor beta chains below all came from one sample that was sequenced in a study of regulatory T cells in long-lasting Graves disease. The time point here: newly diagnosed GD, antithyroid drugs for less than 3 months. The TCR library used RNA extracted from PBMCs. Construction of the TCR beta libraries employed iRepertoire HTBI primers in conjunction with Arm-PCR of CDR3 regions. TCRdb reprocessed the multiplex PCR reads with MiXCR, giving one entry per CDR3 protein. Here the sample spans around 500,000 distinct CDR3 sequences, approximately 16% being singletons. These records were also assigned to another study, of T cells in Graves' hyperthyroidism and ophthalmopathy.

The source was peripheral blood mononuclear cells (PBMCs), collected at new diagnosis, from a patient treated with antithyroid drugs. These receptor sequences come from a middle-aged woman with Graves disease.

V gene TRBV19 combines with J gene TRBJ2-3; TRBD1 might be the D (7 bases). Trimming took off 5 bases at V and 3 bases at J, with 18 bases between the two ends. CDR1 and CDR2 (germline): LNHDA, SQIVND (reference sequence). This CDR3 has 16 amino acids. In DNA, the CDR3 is TGTGCCAGTAGTCCCTACGGGGCAGGGGGGACAGATACGCAGTATTTT. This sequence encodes CASSPYGAGGTDTQYF.

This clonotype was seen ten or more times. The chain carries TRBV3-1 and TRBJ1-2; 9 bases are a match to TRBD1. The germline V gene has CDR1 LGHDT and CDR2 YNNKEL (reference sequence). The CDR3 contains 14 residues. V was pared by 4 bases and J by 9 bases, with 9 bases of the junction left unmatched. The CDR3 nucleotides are TGTGCCAGCAGCCTCCGGGACAGGGATAACAGCTACACCTTC. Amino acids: CASSLRDRDNSYTF.

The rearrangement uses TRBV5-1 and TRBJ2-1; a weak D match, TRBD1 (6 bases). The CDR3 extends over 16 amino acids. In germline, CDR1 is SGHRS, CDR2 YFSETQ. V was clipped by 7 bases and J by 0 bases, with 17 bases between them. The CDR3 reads CASPPTGPLSYNEQFF. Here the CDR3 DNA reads TGCGCCAGCCCGCCCACAGGGCCGCTCTCCTACAATGAGCAGTTCTTC.

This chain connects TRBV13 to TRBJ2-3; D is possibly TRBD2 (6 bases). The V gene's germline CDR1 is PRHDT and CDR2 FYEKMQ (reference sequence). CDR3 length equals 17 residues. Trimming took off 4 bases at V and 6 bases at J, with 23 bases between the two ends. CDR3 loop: CASSSPRGGPERDTQYF. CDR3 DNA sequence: TGTGCCAGCAGCTCACCCCGGGGAGGCCCCGAACGTGATACGCAGTATTTT.

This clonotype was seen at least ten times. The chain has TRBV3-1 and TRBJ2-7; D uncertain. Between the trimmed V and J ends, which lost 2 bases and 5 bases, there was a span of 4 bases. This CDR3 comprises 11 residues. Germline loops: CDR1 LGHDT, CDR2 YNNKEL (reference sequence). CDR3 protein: CASSQSNEQYF. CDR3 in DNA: TGTGCCAGCAGCCAAAGTAACGAGCAGTACTTC.

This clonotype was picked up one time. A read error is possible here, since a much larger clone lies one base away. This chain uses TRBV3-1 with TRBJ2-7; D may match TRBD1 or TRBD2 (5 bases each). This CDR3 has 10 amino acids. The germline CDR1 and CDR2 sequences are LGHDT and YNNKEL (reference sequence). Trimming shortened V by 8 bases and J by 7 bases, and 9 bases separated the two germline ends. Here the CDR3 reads CASGGWEQYF. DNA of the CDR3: TGTGCCAGCGGGGGTTGGGAGCAGTACTTC.

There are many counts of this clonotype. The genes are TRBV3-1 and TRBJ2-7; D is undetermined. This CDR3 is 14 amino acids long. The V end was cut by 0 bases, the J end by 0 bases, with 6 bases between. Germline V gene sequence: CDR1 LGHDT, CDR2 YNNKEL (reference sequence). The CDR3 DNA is TGTGCCAGCAGCCAAGAAAGTCTCTCCTACGAGCAGTACTTC. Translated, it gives CASSQESLSYEQYF.

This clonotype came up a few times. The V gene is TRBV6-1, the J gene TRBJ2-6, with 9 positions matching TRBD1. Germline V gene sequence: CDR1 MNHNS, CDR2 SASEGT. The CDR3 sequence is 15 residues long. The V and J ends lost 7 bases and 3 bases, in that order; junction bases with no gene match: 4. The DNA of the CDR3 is TGTGCCAGCACTACAGGGGGCTTTGGGGCCAACGTCCTGACTTTC. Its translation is CASTTGGFGANVLTF.

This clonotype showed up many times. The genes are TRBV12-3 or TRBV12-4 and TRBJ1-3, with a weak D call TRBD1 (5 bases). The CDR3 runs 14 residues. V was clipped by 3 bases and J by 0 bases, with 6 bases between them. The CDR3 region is CASSFDSSGNTIYF. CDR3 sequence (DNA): TGTGCCAGCAGTTTCGACAGCTCTGGAAACACCATATATTTT.

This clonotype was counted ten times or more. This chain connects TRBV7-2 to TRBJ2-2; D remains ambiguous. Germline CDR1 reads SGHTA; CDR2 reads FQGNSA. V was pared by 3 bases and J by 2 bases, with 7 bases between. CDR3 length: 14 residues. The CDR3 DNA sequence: TGTGCCAGCAGCTTCGCGGTTAACACCGGGGAGCTGTTTTTT. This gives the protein CASSFAVNTGELFF.

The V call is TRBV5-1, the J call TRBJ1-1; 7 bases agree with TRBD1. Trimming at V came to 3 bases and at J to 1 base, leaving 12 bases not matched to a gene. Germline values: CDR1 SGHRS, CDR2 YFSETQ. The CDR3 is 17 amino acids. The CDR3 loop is CASSSDDRDLWNTEAFF. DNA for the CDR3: TGCGCCAGCAGCTCCGATGACAGGGACCTCTGGAACACTGAAGCTTTCTTT.